The entry that follows covers one TCR beta chain sequence. Clinical history as reported by participants underpinned cohort assignment. In the authors' workflow: Reference gene primer amplification gave nucleated cell count estimates. The protocol was immunoSEQ multiplex PCR, while the TCRdb copy is restricted to in-frame clones and leaves out a portion. V and J calls plus clone size are reproduced from that table; the DNA served to infer D and trimming. The table shows 140,000 to 150,000 clones, with 85% occurring only once. This CDR3 is built from 14 residues. The data are from a study of blood T cell repertoires in COVID-19. Study background: PBMCs, B-cell-depleted T cells, or T cells provided the cDNA or gDNA that made up the material.

Sequencing used PBMCs or T cells enriched from blood (not recorded which). The clonotype was recovered from a woman between 40 and 55 years old who had recovered from COVID-19. The genes are TRBV21-1 and TRBJ2-1; the D segment call TRBD1 is taken from the table without a DNA check. TRBV21-1 is a listed pseudogene. CDR3: CASSTQDRGNEQFF. CDR3 nucleotides: TGTGCCAGCAGCACTCAGGACAGGGGCAATGAGCAGTTCTTC.